This TCR beta chain was retrieved from a study of cytomegalovirus exposure and HLA in healthy donors. Germline V gene data show CDR1 as SQVTM and CDR2 as ANQGSEA. The CDR3 extends over 14 amino acids. Trimming removed 3 bases from V and 6 bases from J, with 18 bases in between. The assay was immunoSEQ multiplex PCR, and TCRdb's table has in-frame clones only and misses some. Altogether under 95,000 clones are present, approximately 94% being singletons, with the ten largest covering approximately 3.6%. Sequencing input: PBMCs. The rearrangement links TRBV29-1 to TRBJ2-7; a weak D match, TRBD2 (6 bases). The sequence derives from a woman between 18 and 29 years old in good health and CMV-seropositive. The CDR3 nucleotides read TGCAGCGTTGAGGGGGAGACTAGGAGGAGCGAGCAGTACTTC. Amino acids: CSVEGETRRSEQYF.